Below, one T cell receptor beta chain is given with its context. Trimming at V came to 1 base and at J to 1 base, leaving 7 bases not matched to a gene. The CDR3 runs to 17 residues. Germline V lookup: CDR1 GTSNPN, CDR2 SVGIG (reference sequence). Repertoires were generated with immunoSEQ multiplex PCR, while TCRdb's copy carries only in-frame clones and drops some. The table shows about 80,000 clones, with roughly four fifths occurring only once. These data are taken from a study of blood T cell repertoires in COVID-19. The wider study: Acute-phase and convalescent COVID-19 samples originated in the United States, Italy and Spain.

The TCR sequence derives from a woman aged 70-85 years with acute or convalescent COVID-19. This chain connects TRBV30 to TRBJ1-4; 9 bases map to TRBD1. Sequenced material: peripheral blood. CDR3 nucleotides: TGTGCCTGGAGTGAAAAGACAGGGGGAGGAACTAATGAAAAACTGTTTTTT. Its translation: CAWSEKTGGGTNEKLFF.